The clone carrying this T cell receptor beta chain turned up a few times. The antigen is undetermined. This entry is derived from a study of cytomegalovirus exposure and HLA in healthy donors. Notes on the study in general: Follow-up analysis found HLA locus-dependent TCR association rates, highest for DRB1 and lowest for HLA-C. Fewer N-insertions (relative to the approximately 700-donor mean) were reportedly seen in an Asian-associated ancestry cluster in a later analysis.

The PCR was carried out with 60 Vbeta primers and 13 Jbeta primers. The data were produced by immunoSEQ multiplex PCR, yet TCRdb's version contains in-frame clones alone and is incomplete. Of roughly 190,000 clones in the sample, about 83% were seen once. The length of the CDR3 is 17 residues. The sample was PBMCs. The rearrangement joins TRBV21-1 to TRBJ1-5; no check of the table's D call, TRBD1, against the DNA was made. TRBV21-1 is a known pseudogene. The sequence was obtained from a woman aged 45 to 65 in good health and CMV-seropositive. The CDR3 DNA follows: TGTGCCAGCAGCAAAGCGGATGGGGCCAACAGCAATCAGCCCCAGCATTTT. Its protein is CASSKADGANSNQPQHF.